This T cell receptor (beta chain) was captured in a study of vaccination and CD4 T cells after COVID-19. The CDR3 is made up of 12 amino acids. Germline CDR1 MDHEN, CDR2 SYDVKM. Treatment specified: roughly 11-day PBMC culture with coronavirus spike peptide pools or control peptides (ViraFEST assay). ViraFEST relied on peptide pools to expand antigen-specific T cells; the TCRs were sequenced afterward. At the Johns Hopkins FTIC core, DNA taken from cultured CD4+ T cells was sequenced by way of the Oncomine TCR Beta short-read assay. One entry per CDR3 protein results from TCRdb running MiXCR on the PCR reads. Of 9,500 to 11,000 distinct CDR3 sequences in the sample, roughly three quarters were seen once. A note on this clonotype: No antigen is known for it. A read error may account for a junction end that differs from germline.

The sample comprised CD4+ T cells from blood, cultured in vitro. This TCR derives from a human donor who had recovered from COVID-19. This chain links TRBV28 with TRBJ1-1; D remains ambiguous. CDR3: CASREVNTEAFF. The CDR3 DNA follows: TGTGCCAGCAGGGAGGTGAACACTGAAGCCTTCTTT.